This record concerns one T cell receptor (beta chain) sequence. This entry is derived from a study of blood T cell repertoires in COVID-19. For the study at large: Italy, Spain and the United States were the sources of the convalescent and acute COVID-19 samples.

Here immunoSEQ multiplex PCR was the method, and the copy in TCRdb shows in-frame clones only, minus some. The table lists 150,000 or so clones, about 89% of them singletons. Trimming removed 0 bases from V and 3 bases from J; junction bases left unmatched: 2. From germline, CDR1 is MGHRA and CDR2 YSYEKL. The length of the CDR3 is 18 residues. The chain combines TRBV4-1 with TRBJ2-1, with TRBD2 matching over 16 bases. This sequence originates from a man aged 45 to 65 with acute or convalescent COVID-19. Sequenced input: peripheral blood. The CDR3 coding sequence is TGCGCCAGCAGCCAAGATGGGACTAGCGGGAGGGGCTACAATGAGCAGTTCTTC. Translated, it gives CASSQDGTSGRGYNEQFF.